These T cell receptor beta chains were read from a single sample in a study of response to subunit inactivated influenza vaccine. TCRdb processed the RT-PCR reads anew with MiXCR; each CDR3 protein has one entry. This table has roughly 620,000 distinct CDR3 sequences, roughly 10% appearing once. Separately, the same data were catalogued under a study of T cells expressing NK-cell markers.

The sequencing here drew on PBMCs from blood, taken on the day of vaccination. These receptors were collected from a man aged 50 or older who received an inactivated influenza vaccine. Both conserved end residues are part of each CDR3. Fields, in order: J gene, clone size, D gene, V gene, CDR3 DNA, CDR3 protein. The D gene is left open where the match is weak. Where a row states a size, it is once, few, many or the class of an expanded clone; other rows omit it.

TRBJ1-3,NA,NA,TRBV28,TGTGCCAGCAGTAGGGGGGATACGTTGTCTGGAAACACCATATATTTT,CASSRGDTLSGNTIYF
TRBJ2-3,few,TRBD2,TRBV10-1,TGCGCCAGCAGTGACCCGAGCGGGGACGCAGATACGCAGTATTTT,CASSDPSGDADTQYF
TRBJ1-5,few,NA,TRBV10-3,TGTGCCATCAAGGGACAATGGGATCAGCCCCAGCATTTT,CAIKGQWDQPQHF
TRBJ2-1,NA,NA,TRBV15,TGTGCCACCAGCAGAGACAGGGACTCCTACAATGAGCAGTTCTTC,CATSRDRDSYNEQFF
TRBJ2-1,NA,TRBD2,TRBV20-1,TGCAGTGCTAGTGGGGATGCGGGAGTTCCCCGTGAGCAGTTCTTC,CSASGDAGVPREQFF
TRBJ2-3,many,NA,TRBV12-3/TRBV12-4,TGTGCCAGCAGTTTCCACGCAGATACGCAGTATTTT,CASSFHADTQYF
TRBJ2-7,few,NA,TRBV10-3,TGTGCCATCAGTGAGTCGCAATACGAGCAGTACTTC,CAISESQYEQYF
TRBJ2-7,few,TRBD1,TRBV5-1,TGCGCCAGCAGCTGGAGGGACAGGAGCTCCTACGAGCAGTACTTC,CASSWRDRSSYEQYF
TRBJ2-2,NA,NA,TRBV5-1,TGCGCCAGCAGCTGGAGGTCTGGGGACACCGGGGAGCTGTTTTTT,CASSWRSGDTGELFF
TRBJ2-1,few,TRBD2,TRBV18,TGTGCCAGCTCACCAAGACGCGGGGGGGAGCAGTTCTTC,CASSPRRGGEQFF
TRBJ2-7,many,TRBD1,TRBV20-1,TGCAGTGCTAGTACCCGGACAGGGGGATTCTACGAGCAGTACTTC,CSASTRTGGFYEQYF
TRBJ2-2,NA,TRBD1,TRBV11-2,TGTGCCAGCAGCCAACCGAGGACAGGATGGTCCGGGGAGCTGTTTTTT,CASSQPRTGWSGELFF
TRBJ2-5,few,NA,TRBV28,TGTGCCAGCAGTCTGGGGGCGGGAGTCTGGGTTGGGACCCAGTACTTC,CASSLGAGVWVGTQYF
TRBJ2-7,NA,NA,TRBV6-5,TGTGCCAGCAGTTTCCGATACCGGGGAGCAAGCGACTACGAGCAGTACTTC,CASSFRYRGASDYEQYF
TRBJ2-2,NA,NA,TRBV18,TGTGCCAGCTTACCTCCAGCGAACACCGGGGAGCTGTTTTTT,CASLPPANTGELFF